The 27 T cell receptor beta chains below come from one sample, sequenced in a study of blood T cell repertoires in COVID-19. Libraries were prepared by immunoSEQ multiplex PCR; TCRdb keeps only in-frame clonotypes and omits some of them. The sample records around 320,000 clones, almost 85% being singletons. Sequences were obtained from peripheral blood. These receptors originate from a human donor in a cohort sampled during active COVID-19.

CDR3 in DNA: TGCGCCAGCAGCTTGAAGGACAGGGTGGAGGACACCATATATTTT. Its translation: CASSLKDRVEDTIYF. The rearrangement links TRBV5-1 to TRBJ1-3, with 8 bases aligning to TRBD1. V gave up 1 base and J gave up 8 bases; unmatched junction bases: 8. The germline gives CDR1 SGHRS, CDR2 YFSETQ. The CDR3 loop spans 15 amino acids. The whole variable domain, remainder taken from reference TRBV5-1 and TRBJ1-3, is KAGVTQTPRYLIKTRGQQVTLSCSPISGHRSVSWYQQTPGQGLQFLFEYFSETQRNKGNFPGRFSGRQFSNSRSEMNVSTLELGDSALYLCASSLKDRVEDTIYFGEGSWLTVV.

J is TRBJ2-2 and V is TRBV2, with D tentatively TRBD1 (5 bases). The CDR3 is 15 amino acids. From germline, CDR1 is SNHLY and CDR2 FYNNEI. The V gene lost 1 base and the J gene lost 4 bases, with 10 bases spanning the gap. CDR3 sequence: CASSEVGAGTGELFF. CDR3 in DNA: TGTGCCAGCAGTGAAGTAGGGGCCGGCACCGGGGAGCTGTTTTTT.

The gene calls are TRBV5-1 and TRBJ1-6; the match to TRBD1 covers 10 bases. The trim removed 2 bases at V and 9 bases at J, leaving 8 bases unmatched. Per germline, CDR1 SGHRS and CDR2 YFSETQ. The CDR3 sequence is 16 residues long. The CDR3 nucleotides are TGCGCCAGCAGCTTTAGCGGGACAGGGGACGTTTCACCCCTCCACTTT. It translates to CASSFSGTGDVSPLHF.

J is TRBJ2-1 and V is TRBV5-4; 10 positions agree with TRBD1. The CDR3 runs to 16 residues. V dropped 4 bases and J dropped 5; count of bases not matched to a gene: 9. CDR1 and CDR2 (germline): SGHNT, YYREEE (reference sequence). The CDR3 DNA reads TGTGCCAGCAGCCCCCCGGGACAGGGGACTCACAATGAGCAGTTCTTC. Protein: CASSPPGQGTHNEQFF.

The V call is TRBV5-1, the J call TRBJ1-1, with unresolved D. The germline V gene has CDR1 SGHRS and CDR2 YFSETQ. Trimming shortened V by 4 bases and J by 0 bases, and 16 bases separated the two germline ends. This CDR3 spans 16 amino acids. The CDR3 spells CASSVGSVGVNTEAFF. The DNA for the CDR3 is TGCGCCAGCAGCGTCGGGTCAGTCGGGGTGAACACTGAAGCTTTCTTT.

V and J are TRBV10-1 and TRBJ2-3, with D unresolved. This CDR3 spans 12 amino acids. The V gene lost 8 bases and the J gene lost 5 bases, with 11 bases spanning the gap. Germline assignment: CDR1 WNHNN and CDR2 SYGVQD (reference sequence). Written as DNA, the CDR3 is TGCGCCAGCGCCGCAGGTTTAGATACGCAGTATTTT. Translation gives CASAAGLDTQYF.

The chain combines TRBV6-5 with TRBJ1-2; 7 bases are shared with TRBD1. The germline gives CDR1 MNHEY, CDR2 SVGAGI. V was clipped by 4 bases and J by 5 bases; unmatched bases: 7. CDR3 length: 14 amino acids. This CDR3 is CASSSPQGLYGYTF. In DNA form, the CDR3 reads TGTGCCAGCAGTTCCCCACAGGGGTTATATGGCTACACCTTC.

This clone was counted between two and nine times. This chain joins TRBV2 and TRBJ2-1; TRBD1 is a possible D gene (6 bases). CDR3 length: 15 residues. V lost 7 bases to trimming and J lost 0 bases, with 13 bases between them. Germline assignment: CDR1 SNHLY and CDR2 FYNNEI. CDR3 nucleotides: TGTGCCAGCACCCGGACAGACCACTCCTACAATGAGCAGTTCTTC. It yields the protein CASTRTDHSYNEQFF.

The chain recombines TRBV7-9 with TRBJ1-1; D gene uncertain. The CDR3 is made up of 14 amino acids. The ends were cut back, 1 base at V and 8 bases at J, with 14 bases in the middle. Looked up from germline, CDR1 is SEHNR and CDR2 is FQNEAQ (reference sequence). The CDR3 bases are TGTGCCAGCAGCTTAGTTTTGGCGGGCCCCGAAGCTTTCTTT. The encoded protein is CASSLVLAGPEAFF.

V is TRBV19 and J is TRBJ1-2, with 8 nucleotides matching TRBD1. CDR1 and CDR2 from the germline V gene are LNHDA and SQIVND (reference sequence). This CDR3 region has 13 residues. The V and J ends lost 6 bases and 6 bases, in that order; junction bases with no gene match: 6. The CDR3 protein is CASRQDRANGYTF. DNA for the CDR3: TGTGCCAGTAGACAGGACAGGGCTAATGGCTACACCTTC. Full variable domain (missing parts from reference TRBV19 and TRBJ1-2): DGGITQSPKYLFRKEGQNVTLSCEQNLNHDAMYWYRQDPGQGLRLIYYSQIVNDFQKGDIAEGYSVSREKKESFPLTVTSAQKNPTAFYLCASRQDRANGYTFGSGTRLTVV.

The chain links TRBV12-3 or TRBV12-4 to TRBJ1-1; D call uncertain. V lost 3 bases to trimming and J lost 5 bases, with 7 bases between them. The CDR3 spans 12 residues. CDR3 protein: CASSFIGTEAFF. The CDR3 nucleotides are TGTGCCAGCAGTTTCATCGGTACTGAAGCTTTCTTT.

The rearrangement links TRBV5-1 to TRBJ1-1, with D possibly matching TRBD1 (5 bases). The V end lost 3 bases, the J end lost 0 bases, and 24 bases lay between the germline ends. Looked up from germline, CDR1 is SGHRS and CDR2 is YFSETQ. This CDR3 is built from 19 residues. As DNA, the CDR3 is TGCGCCAGCAGCTCGGCTAGAGGGGAGGGTTGGCAGATGAACACTGAAGCTTTCTTT. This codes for CASSSARGEGWQMNTEAFF. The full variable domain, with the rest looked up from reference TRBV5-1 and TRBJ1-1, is KAGVTQTPRYLIKTRGQQVTLSCSPISGHRSVSWYQQTPGQGLQFLFEYFSETQRNKGNFPGRFSGRQFSNSRSEMNVSTLELGDSALYLCASSSARGEGWQMNTEAFFGQGTRLTVV.

For the CDR3, the DNA is TGTGCCAGCAGTGCGTTAGGGACAGAGAATGAAAAACTGTTTTTT. Translation: CASSALGTENEKLFF. This chain uses TRBV25-1 with TRBJ1-4; 7 bases map to TRBD1. With 4 bases clipped from V and 5 bases from J, the junction kept 7 bases outside the gene matches. This CDR3 is 15 amino acids long. Germline loops: CDR1 MGHDK, CDR2 SYGVNS.

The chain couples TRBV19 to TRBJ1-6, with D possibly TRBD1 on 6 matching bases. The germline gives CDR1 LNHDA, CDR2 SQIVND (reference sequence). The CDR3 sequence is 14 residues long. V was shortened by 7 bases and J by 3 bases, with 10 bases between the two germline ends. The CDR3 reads CASNTGHYNSPLHF. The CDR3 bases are TGTGCCAGTAACACAGGGCACTATAATTCACCCCTCCACTTT.

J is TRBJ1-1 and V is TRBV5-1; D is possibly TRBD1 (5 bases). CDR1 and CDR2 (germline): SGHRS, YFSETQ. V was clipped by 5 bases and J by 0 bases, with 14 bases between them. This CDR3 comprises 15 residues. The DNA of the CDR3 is TGCGCCAGCAGTCCGACACGACAGATGAACACTGAAGCTTTCTTT. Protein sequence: CASSPTRQMNTEAFF.

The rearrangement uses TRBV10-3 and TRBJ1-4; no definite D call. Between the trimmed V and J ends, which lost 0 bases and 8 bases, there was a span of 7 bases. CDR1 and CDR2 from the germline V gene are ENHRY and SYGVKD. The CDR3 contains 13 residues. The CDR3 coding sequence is TGTGCCATCAGTGAGTCGAAAGCCGAAAAACTGTTTTTT. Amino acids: CAISESKAEKLFF.

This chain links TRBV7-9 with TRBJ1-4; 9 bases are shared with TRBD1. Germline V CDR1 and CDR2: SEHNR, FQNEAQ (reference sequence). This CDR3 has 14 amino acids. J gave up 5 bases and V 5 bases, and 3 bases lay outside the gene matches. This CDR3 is CASSPGQGNEKLFF. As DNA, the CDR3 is TGTGCCAGCAGCCCTGGACAGGGGAATGAAAAACTGTTTTTT.

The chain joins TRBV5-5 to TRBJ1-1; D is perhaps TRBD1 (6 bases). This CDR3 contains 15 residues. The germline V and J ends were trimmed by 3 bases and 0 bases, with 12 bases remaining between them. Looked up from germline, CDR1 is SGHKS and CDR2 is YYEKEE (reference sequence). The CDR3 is CASSWGGHLNTEAFF. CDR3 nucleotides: TGTGCCAGCAGCTGGGGGGGACACTTGAACACTGAAGCTTTCTTT. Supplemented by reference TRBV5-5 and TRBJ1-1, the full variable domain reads DAGVTQSPTHLIKTRGQQVTLRCSPISGHKSVSWYQQVLGQGPQFIFQYYEKEERGRGNFPDRFSARQFPNYSSELNVNALLLGDSALYLCASSWGGHLNTEAFFGQGTRLTVV.

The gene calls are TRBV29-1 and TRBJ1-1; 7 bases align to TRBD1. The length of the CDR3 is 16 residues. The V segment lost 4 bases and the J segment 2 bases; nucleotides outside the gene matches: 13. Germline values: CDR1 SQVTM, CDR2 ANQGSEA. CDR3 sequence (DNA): TGCAGCGTTGCGAACAAAGACAGGGACACAAACACTGAAGCTTTCTTT. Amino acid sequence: CSVANKDRDTNTEAFF.

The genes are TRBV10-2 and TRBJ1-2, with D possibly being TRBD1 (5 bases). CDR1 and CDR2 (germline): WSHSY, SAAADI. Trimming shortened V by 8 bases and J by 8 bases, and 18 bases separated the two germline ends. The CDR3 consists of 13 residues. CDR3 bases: TGCGCCAGCCGAGGCAGGGCTGTTGAGGGCTACACCTTC. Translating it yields CASRGRAVEGYTF.

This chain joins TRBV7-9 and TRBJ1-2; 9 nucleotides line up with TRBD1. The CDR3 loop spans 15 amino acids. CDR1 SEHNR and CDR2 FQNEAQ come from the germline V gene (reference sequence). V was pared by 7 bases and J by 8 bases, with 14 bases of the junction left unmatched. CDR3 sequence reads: CASNLVGTGSQGYTF. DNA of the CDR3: TGTGCCAGCAACCTAGTCGGGACAGGGTCGCAGGGCTACACCTTC.

The CDR3 DNA is TGTGCCAGCGGATCCCTGGGGGGTTACGGCAATGAGCAGTTCTTC. This gives the protein CASGSLGGYGNEQFF. The chain links TRBV7-9 to TRBJ2-1; D is perhaps TRBD2 (6 bases). Per germline, CDR1 SEHNR and CDR2 FQNEAQ (reference sequence). The CDR3 sequence is 15 residues long. V was trimmed by 8 bases and J by 6 bases, leaving 20 bases between them.

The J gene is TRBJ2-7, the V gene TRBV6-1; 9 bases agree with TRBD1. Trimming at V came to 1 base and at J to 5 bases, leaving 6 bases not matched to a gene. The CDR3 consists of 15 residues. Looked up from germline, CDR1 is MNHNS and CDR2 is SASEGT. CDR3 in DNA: TGTGCCAGCAGTGAAGACGGAACAGGGGGCAACGAGCAGTACTTC. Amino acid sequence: CASSEDGTGGNEQYF.

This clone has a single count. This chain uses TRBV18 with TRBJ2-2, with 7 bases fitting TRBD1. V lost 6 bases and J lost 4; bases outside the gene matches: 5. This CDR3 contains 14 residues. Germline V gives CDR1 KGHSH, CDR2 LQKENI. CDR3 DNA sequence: TGTGCCAGCTCCCAGACAGGGATCACCGGGGAGCTGTTTTTT. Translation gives CASSQTGITGELFF.

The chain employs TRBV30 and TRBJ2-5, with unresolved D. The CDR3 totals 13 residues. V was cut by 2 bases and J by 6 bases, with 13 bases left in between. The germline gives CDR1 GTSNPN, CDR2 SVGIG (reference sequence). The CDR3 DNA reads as TGTGCCTGGAGTAAAGACTCGTCCCAGACCCAGTACTTC. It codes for CAWSKDSSQTQYF.

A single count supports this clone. The CDR3 DNA reads as TGCAGTGCTAGTAACCCGGGGACTGAAGCTTTCTTT. Its translation: CSASNPGTEAFF. The chain has TRBV20-1 and TRBJ1-1; D uncertain. The CDR3 spans 12 residues. Germline V gene lookup returns CDR1 DFQATT and CDR2 SNEGSKA (reference sequence). V lost 3 bases to trimming and J lost 5 bases, with 10 bases between them.

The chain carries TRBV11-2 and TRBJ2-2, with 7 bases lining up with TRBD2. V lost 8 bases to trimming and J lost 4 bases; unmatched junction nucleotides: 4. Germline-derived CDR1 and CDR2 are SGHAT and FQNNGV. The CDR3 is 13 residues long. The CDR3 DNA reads TGTGCCAGCGGGAGGGTGGGCACCGGGGAGCTGTTTTTT. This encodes CASGRVGTGELFF.